This T cell receptor (beta chain) was recovered during a study of blood T cell repertoires in COVID-19. Study details: The cDNA or gDNA used as material had been derived from T cells, B-cell-depleted T cells, or PBMCs.

Generated by immunoSEQ multiplex PCR, the TCRdb table keeps only in-frame clones and is missing some. Of fewer than 80,000 clones in the sample, 73% were seen once. Looked up from germline, CDR1 is GTSNPN and CDR2 is SVGIG (reference sequence). V lost 6 bases and J 5 bases, leaving 12 bases between the germline ends. The CDR3 extends over 12 amino acids. This clone appeared a single time. This sequence originates from a man aged 55 to 70 with acute or convalescent COVID-19. The chain combines TRBV30 with TRBJ2-3; tentative D call: TRBD1 (5 bases). The sequenced sample was peripheral blood. The CDR3 sequence: CACGLTGDTQYF. CDR3 DNA sequence: TGTGCCTGCGGCCTCACAGGAGATACGCAGTATTTT.